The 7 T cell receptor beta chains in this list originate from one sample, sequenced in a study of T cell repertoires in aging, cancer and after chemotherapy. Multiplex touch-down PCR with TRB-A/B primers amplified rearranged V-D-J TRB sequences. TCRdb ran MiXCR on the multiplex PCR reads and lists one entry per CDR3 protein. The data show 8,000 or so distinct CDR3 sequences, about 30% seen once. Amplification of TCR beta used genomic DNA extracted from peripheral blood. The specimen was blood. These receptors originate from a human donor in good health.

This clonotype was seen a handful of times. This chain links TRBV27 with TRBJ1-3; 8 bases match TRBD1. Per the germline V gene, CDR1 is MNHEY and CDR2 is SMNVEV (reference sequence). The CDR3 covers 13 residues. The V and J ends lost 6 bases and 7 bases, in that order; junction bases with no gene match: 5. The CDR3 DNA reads TGTGCCAGCAGGCAACAGGGGGACAACACCATATATTTT. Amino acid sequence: CASRQQGDNTIYF.

Here the CDR3 DNA reads TGTGCCAGCAGTTACGTTCAGGTGTCAGGGCGGAATGAAGAGACCCAGTACTTC. Protein: CASSYVQVSGRNEETQYF. The rearrangement links TRBV6-5 to TRBJ2-5; TRBD1 is a possible D gene (5 bases). The length of the CDR3 is 18 residues. Germline CDR1 MNHEY, CDR2 SVGAGI. V was trimmed by 2 bases and J by 3 bases, leaving 22 bases between them.

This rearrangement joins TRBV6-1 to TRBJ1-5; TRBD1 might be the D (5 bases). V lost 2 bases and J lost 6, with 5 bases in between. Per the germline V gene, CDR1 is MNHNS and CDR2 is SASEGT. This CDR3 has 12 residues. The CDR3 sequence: CASSERGQPQHF. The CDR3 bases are TGTGCCAGCAGTGAAAGGGGTCAGCCCCAGCATTTT.

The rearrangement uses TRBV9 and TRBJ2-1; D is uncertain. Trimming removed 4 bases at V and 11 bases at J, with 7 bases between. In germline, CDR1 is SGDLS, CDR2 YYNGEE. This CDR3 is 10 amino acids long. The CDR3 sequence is CASSPGKQFF. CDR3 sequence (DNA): TGTGCCAGCAGCCCCGGAAAGCAGTTCTTC.

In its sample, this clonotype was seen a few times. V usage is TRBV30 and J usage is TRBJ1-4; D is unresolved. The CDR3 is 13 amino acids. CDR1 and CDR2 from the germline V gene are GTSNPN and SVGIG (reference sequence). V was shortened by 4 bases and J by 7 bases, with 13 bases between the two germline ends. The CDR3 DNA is TGTGCCTGGAAGGGCGGGTACGGTGAAAAACTGTTTTTT. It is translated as CAWKGGYGEKLFF.

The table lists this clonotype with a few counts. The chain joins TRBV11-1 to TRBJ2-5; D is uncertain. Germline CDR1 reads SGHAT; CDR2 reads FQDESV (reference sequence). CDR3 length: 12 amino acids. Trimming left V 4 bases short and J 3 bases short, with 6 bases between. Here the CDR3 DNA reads TGTGCCAGCAGCTACGCCGAAGAGACCCAGTACTTC. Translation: CASSYAEETQYF.

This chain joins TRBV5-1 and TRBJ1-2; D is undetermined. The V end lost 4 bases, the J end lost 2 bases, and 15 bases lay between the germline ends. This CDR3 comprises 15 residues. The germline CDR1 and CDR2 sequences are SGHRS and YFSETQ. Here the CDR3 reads CASSTSAVINYGYTF. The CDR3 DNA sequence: TGCGCCAGCAGCACCAGCGCGGTCATAAACTATGGCTACACCTTC.